A single sample gave rise to the 32 T cell receptor beta chains below, sequenced in a study of neurological immune-mediated disorders. Each CDR3 protein is one row after TCRdb ran MiXCR on the 5' RACE reads. The sample contains roughly 60,000 distinct CDR3 sequences, around 9.7% of which appear only once. Described time point: longitudinal time-point 2. The sample consisted of PBMCs. The origin of the receptors is a man aged 30 to 39 in good health.

In this sample, this clonotype turned up many times. The rearrangement joins TRBV24-1 to TRBJ1-5, with a weak D call TRBD1 (5 bases). Per germline, CDR1 KGHDR and CDR2 SFDVKD. V was clipped by 5 bases and J by 6 bases, with 10 bases between them. The CDR3 has 13 amino acids. The chain's CDR3 is CATSGPQGQPQHF. The CDR3 DNA reads as TGTGCCACCAGTGGTCCCCAGGGTCAGCCCCAGCATTTT.

This clonotype was seen ten or more times. V usage is TRBV4-1 and J usage is TRBJ2-1; 8 positions match TRBD2. Germline CDR1 MGHRA, CDR2 YSYEKL. V shed 0 bases, J shed 9 bases, and the junction held 13 bases outside the gene matches. The length of the CDR3 is 17 residues. CDR3 region: CASSQDMLAGYNGEQFF. The CDR3 coding sequence is TGCGCCAGCAGCCAAGATATGCTAGCGGGCTATAATGGTGAGCAGTTCTTC.

This clonotype was seen many times. The V and J genes are TRBV7-3 and TRBJ2-2; D gene ambiguous. Trimming took off 2 bases at V and 4 bases at J, with 8 bases between the two ends. Per the germline V gene, CDR1 is SGHTA and CDR2 is FQGTGA. The CDR3 runs to 14 residues. CDR3 in DNA: TGTGCCAGCAGCTTATCTCCAGCCACCGGGGAGCTGTTTTTT. Residues: CASSLSPATGELFF. The variable domain in full, with the rest retrieved from reference TRBV7-3 and TRBJ2-2, is GAGVSQTPSNKVTEKGKYVELRCDPISGHTALYWYRQSLGQGPEFLIYFQGTGAADDSGLPNDRFFAVRPEGSVSTLKIQRTERGDSAVYLCASSLSPATGELFFGEGSRLTVL.

The rearrangement uses TRBV10-1 and TRBJ2-1; perhaps TRBD2 as D (7 bases). The V gene lost 3 bases and the J gene lost 5 bases, with 14 bases spanning the gap. Germline V lookup: CDR1 WNHNN, CDR2 SYGVQD (reference sequence). This CDR3 region has 15 residues. The CDR3 here is CASSEGWGGHNEQFF. Here the CDR3 DNA reads TGCGCCAGCAGTGAAGGGTGGGGGGGCCACAATGAGCAGTTCTTC.

This clonotype came up many times. Here the CDR3 reads CASSGGANTEAFF. The CDR3, as DNA: TGTGCCAGCAGCGGGGGAGCAAACACTGAAGCTTTCTTT. The chain is built from TRBV7-9 and TRBJ1-1, with D maybe TRBD1 (5 bases). Germline V gene lookup returns CDR1 SEHNR and CDR2 FQNEAQ (reference sequence). V shed 5 bases and J shed 2 bases, with 9 bases lying between them. This CDR3 spans 13 amino acids. Full variable domain (outside the CDR3, taken from reference TRBV7-9 and TRBJ1-1): DTGVSQNPRHKITKRGQNVTFRCDPISEHNRLYWYRQTLGQGPEFLTYFQNEAQLEKSRLLSDRFSAERPKGSFSTLEIQRTEQGDSAMYLCASSGGANTEAFFGQGTRLTVV.

This clonotype has ten or more counts. The chain has TRBV5-1 and TRBJ2-3, with TRBD1 as a possible D gene (6 bases). Germline CDR1 reads SGHRS; CDR2 reads YFSETQ. V shed 5 bases and J shed 2 bases, with 12 bases lying between them. The CDR3 runs 14 residues. CDR3 protein: CASRQQGNTDTQYF. The CDR3 DNA reads as TGCGCCAGCAGGCAACAGGGAAACACAGATACGCAGTATTTT.

Remarks on this clonotype: Given a much more abundant clone one base away, this may be a read error. The chain uses TRBV7-3 and TRBJ2-3; D gene unclear. This CDR3 spans 13 amino acids. Germline lookup yields CDR1 SGHTA and CDR2 FQGTGA. Trimming removed 5 bases at V and 2 bases at J, with 8 bases between. Here the CDR3 DNA reads TGTGCCAGCAGCCAGGATTTCACAGATACGCAGTATTTT. Protein: CASSQDFTDTQYF.

The table lists this clonotype with a few counts. This sequence joins TRBV10-1 and TRBJ2-1, with TRBD2 matching over 7 bases. Germline CDR1 is WNHNN and CDR2 is SYGVQD (reference sequence). The ends lost 4 bases at V and 9 bases at J; junction bases unmatched: 3. The length of the CDR3 is 12 residues. The CDR3 coding sequence is TGCGCCAGCAGTGCACGCGGGGGTGAGCAGTTCTTC. It codes for CASSARGGEQFF.

This clonotype was detected ten times or more. The chain recombines TRBV29-1 with TRBJ2-3; TRBD2 aligns across 11 bases. The CDR3 is 21 residues long. CDR1 and CDR2 from the germline V gene are SQVTM and ANQGSEA. V trimming: 2 bases; J trimming: 7 bases; junction bases outside the gene matches: 26. The CDR3 protein is CSVETQSGLAGGLRTDYTQYF. DNA for the CDR3: TGCAGCGTTGAAACTCAATCTGGGCTAGCGGGAGGCCTCCGCACCGATTATACGCAGTATTTT.

This clonotype has at least ten counts. This chain uses TRBV3-1 with TRBJ2-7; TRBD1 might be the D (6 bases). In germline, CDR1 is LGHDT, CDR2 YNNKEL (reference sequence). This CDR3 is 15 amino acids long. Trimming pared 0 bases from V and 2 bases from J, leaving 11 bases between. CDR3 loop: CASSQDGGGTYEQYF. CDR3 DNA: TGTGCCAGCAGCCAAGATGGGGGCGGAACCTACGAGCAGTACTTC.

This clonotype was counted many times. The chain combines TRBV4-1 with TRBJ2-1, with 11 bases lining up with TRBD2. V dropped 0 bases and J dropped 6; count of bases not matched to a gene: 4. CDR1 and CDR2 from the germline V gene are MGHRA and YSYEKL. The CDR3 loop spans 16 amino acids. This CDR3 is CASSQELLAGVNEQFF. The CDR3 DNA sequence: TGCGCCAGCAGCCAAGAGTTACTAGCGGGGGTCAATGAGCAGTTCTTC.

Ten or more counts support this clonotype. The chain employs TRBV7-9 and TRBJ1-5; D gene uncertain. Trimming took 2 bases from V and 7 from J, leaving 9 bases between them. The CDR3 loop spans 13 amino acids. The germline V gene has CDR1 SEHNR and CDR2 FQNEAQ (reference sequence). The CDR3 spells CASSLSGGQPQHF. The CDR3 nucleotides are TGTGCCAGCAGCTTATCCGGAGGGCAGCCCCAGCATTTT.

Ten or more counts support this clonotype. The rearrangement uses TRBV7-6 and TRBJ2-5; D possibly corresponds to TRBD1 (5 bases). V lost 5 bases and J 0 bases, leaving 10 bases between the germline ends. The CDR3 is made up of 14 amino acids. Germline V lookup: CDR1 SGHVS, CDR2 FNYEAQ. CDR3 sequence (DNA): TGTGCCAGCAGCCCCCCAGGGAACCAAGAGACCCAGTACTTC. Its translation: CASSPPGNQETQYF.

V and J are TRBV5-1 and TRBJ1-2, with D unclear. Trimming left V 1 base short and J 0 bases short, with 10 bases between. The CDR3 runs 15 residues. CDR1 is SGHRS, CDR2 YFSETQ, per germline. In nucleotides, the CDR3 is TGCGCCAGCAGCTTGCTCGCGGAAGCTAACTATGGCTACACCTTC. Protein sequence: CASSLLAEANYGYTF.

This clonotype was counted at least ten times. The rearrangement links TRBV2 to TRBJ2-5; D is uncertain. Germline CDR1 reads SNHLY; CDR2 reads FYNNEI. The CDR3 consists of 14 residues. The germline V and J ends were trimmed by 5 bases and 7 bases, with 17 bases remaining between them. The CDR3 bases are TGTGCCAGCAGTCAAGAGACAAGGGCTGGGACCCAGTACTTC. Its translation: CASSQETRAGTQYF.

This clonotype has at least ten counts. The rearrangement uses TRBV6-4 and TRBJ2-2; a weak D match, TRBD1 (5 bases). CDR1 and CDR2 (germline): MRHNA, SNTAGT. This CDR3 contains 15 residues. Trimming took 8 bases from V and 3 from J, leaving 16 bases between them. The DNA for the CDR3 is TGTGCCAGCCGCCTGACACCGACAGACACCGGGGAGCTGTTTTTT. This translates into CASRLTPTDTGELFF.

In regard to this clonotype: Just one base apart from a much larger clone, this may be a read error. This chain joins TRBV12-3 or TRBV12-4 and TRBJ2-1, with D perhaps matching TRBD1 (5 bases). The DNA end favors TRBJ2-7, so the J call may be wrong. The CDR3 covers 12 residues. CDR3 nucleotide sequence: TGTGCCACGAGGCAGGGTTTCCACGAGCAGTACTTC. Translated: CATRQGFHEQYF.

Of note for this clonotype: Because it lacks the conserved phenylalanine or tryptophan at the end, this CDR3 is likely a read error. The genes are TRBV29-1 and TRBJ2-3, with D tentatively TRBD2 (5 bases). The germline V and J ends were trimmed by 1 base and 6 bases, with 8 bases remaining between them. The CDR3 runs to 12 residues. The germline gives CDR1 SQVTM, CDR2 ANQGSEA. CDR3 sequence reads: CSVEVSGDTQYY. In DNA, the CDR3 is TGCAGCGTTGAAGTCTCGGGGGATACGCAGTATTAT.

This clonotype appeared many times. This sequence joins TRBV12-3 or TRBV12-4 and TRBJ2-1; D is ambiguous. The V end lost 3 bases, the J end lost 0 bases, and 15 bases lay between the germline ends. CDR3 size: 17 residues. CDR3 nucleotides: TGTGCCAGCAGTTTTCCCCACCCCATGAGCTCCTACAATGAGCAGTTCTTC. Translating gives CASSFPHPMSSYNEQFF.

This clonotype was recorded many times. The chain combines TRBV28 with TRBJ2-3, with 8 bases that match TRBD2. The V gene end was trimmed by 4 bases and the J gene end by 1 base; junction bases not matched to a gene: 13. The CDR3 is 18 amino acids. Germline-derived CDR1 and CDR2 are MDHEN and SYDVKM. Here the CDR3 DNA reads TGTGCCAGCAGTTCCCCCCTCGGGACTAGTTACGGCACAGATACGCAGTATTTT. This codes for CASSSPLGTSYGTDTQYF.

As for this clonotype: This sequence may be a read error, since a much larger clone differs from it by one base. J is TRBJ1-1 and V is TRBV18, with TRBD1 matching 7 bases. The CDR3 spans 16 residues. Germline CDR1 is KGHSH and CDR2 is LQKENI. The DNA for the CDR3 is TGTGCCAGCTCTCTCAGGACACAGGGGCTACACACTGAAGCTTTATTT. Amino acid sequence: CASSLRTQGLHTEALF.

This clonotype was picked up many times. The chain couples TRBV7-2 to TRBJ2-1; 11 bases map to TRBD1. V trimming: 1 base; J trimming: 4 bases; junction bases outside the gene matches: 3. CDR1 and CDR2 from the germline V gene are SGHTA and FQGNSA. This CDR3 has 16 amino acids. CDR3 sequence: CASSLDGTGGYNEQFF. In nucleotides, the CDR3 is TGTGCCAGCAGCTTAGATGGGACAGGGGGATACAATGAGCAGTTCTTC.

This clonotype was counted many times. This chain links TRBV7-3 with TRBJ1-5; 9 bases are shared with TRBD1. The CDR3 spans 14 residues. The V gene end was trimmed by 5 bases and the J gene end by 6 bases; junction bases not matched to a gene: 5. Germline loops: CDR1 SGHTA, CDR2 FQGTGA. The CDR3: CASSPTGGTQPQHF. The CDR3 DNA follows: TGTGCCAGCAGCCCGACAGGGGGAACTCAGCCCCAGCATTTT.

Ten or more counts support this clonotype. The chain links TRBV12-3 or TRBV12-4 to TRBJ2-7; possibly TRBD2 for D (6 bases). CDR3 length: 15 residues. Deletions cut 10 bases from V and 6 bases from J, with 25 bases between. In DNA form, the CDR3 reads TGTGCCACCCTGGGGAATGTGGGAGGTTTTTTCGAGCAGTACTTC. Translated, it gives CATLGNVGGFFEQYF.

This clonotype was recorded at least ten times. The V gene is TRBV29-1, the J gene TRBJ2-1; 10 bases align to TRBD2. V lost 3 bases and J lost 5; bases outside the gene matches: 4. The CDR3 is 14 residues long. The V gene's germline CDR1 is SQVTM and CDR2 ANQGSEA. The CDR3 spells CSVDAGLADNEQFF. The CDR3 DNA is TGCAGCGTTGATGCTGGACTAGCGGACAATGAGCAGTTCTTC.

Many counts were recorded for this clonotype. The rearrangement joins TRBV20-1 to TRBJ1-5; maybe TRBD1 (5 bases). The length of the CDR3 is 13 residues. Germline CDR1 and CDR2: DFQATT and SNEGSKA (reference sequence). V lost 6 bases and J 6 bases, leaving 15 bases between the germline ends. DNA of the CDR3: TGCAGTGCCCCCAGGGACTATGGTCAGCCCCAGCATTTT. Translated: CSAPRDYGQPQHF.

The sample holds many counts of this clonotype. The chain links TRBV28 to TRBJ2-6, with D uncertain. Trimming pared 3 bases from V and 0 bases from J, leaving 9 bases between. The CDR3 extends over 16 amino acids. Looked up from germline, CDR1 is MDHEN and CDR2 is SYDVKM. As DNA, the CDR3 is TGTGCCAGCAGTTTCCTTCTACTCTCTGGGGCCAACGTCCTGACTTTC. This codes for CASSFLLLSGANVLTF.

This clonotype showed up many times. The chain couples TRBV6-5 to TRBJ2-7; D is possibly TRBD1 (6 bases). The CDR3 sequence is 14 residues long. Germline CDR1 is MNHEY and CDR2 is SVGAGI. V gave up 6 bases and J gave up 0 bases, with 12 bases separating them. DNA for the CDR3: TGTGCCAGCAGGCGGACAGCGAGCTCCTACGAGCAGTACTTC. It yields the protein CASRRTASSYEQYF.

This clonotype was seen ten or more times. This chain links TRBV5-1 with TRBJ1-2; D not resolved. The CDR3 extends over 13 amino acids. V dropped 2 bases and J dropped 2 bases, with 7 bases sitting between them. Germline V gives CDR1 SGHRS, CDR2 YFSETQ. This CDR3 is CASSLSQNYGYTF. For the CDR3, the DNA is TGCGCCAGCAGCTTATCCCAAAACTATGGCTACACCTTC.

This clonotype has at least ten counts. The chain couples TRBV5-1 to TRBJ1-1, with 7 bases identical to TRBD1. The V segment lost 2 bases and the J segment 0 bases; nucleotides outside the gene matches: 4. This CDR3 is 15 amino acids long. Germline CDR1 SGHRS, CDR2 YFSETQ. The CDR3 DNA sequence: TGCGCCAGCAGCTTAGGGACAGACCTGAACACTGAAGCTTTCTTT. It specifies CASSLGTDLNTEAFF.

This clonotype was seen ten or more times. At one of its ends the junction is not consistent with the germline gene, which may arise from a read error. V usage is TRBV5-1 and J usage is TRBJ2-2; perhaps TRBD1 as D (6 bases). There are 15 residues in the CDR3. Germline CDR1 is SGHRS and CDR2 is YFSETQ. Here the CDR3 reads CASRLADRTAGELFF. DNA for the CDR3: TGCGCCAGCAGATTGGCCGACAGGACCGCCGGGGAGCTGTTTTTT.

This clonotype was observed at least ten times. The chain couples TRBV10-2 to TRBJ1-5; 9 bases fit TRBD1. Germline V gene data show CDR1 as WSHSY and CDR2 as SAAADI. The V and J ends lost 0 bases and 5 bases, in that order; junction bases with no gene match: 2. The CDR3 runs to 15 residues. The CDR3 spells CASSESGQGHQPQHF. In DNA form, the CDR3 reads TGCGCCAGCAGTGAGTCAGGACAGGGGCATCAGCCCCAGCATTTT.